A selection of T cell receptor beta chains follows, all from one sample in a study of blood T cell repertoires in COVID-19. Generated by immunoSEQ multiplex PCR, the TCRdb table keeps only in-frame clones and is missing some. The sample contains 200,000 to 250,000 clones, around nine tenths of which appear only once. The sample comprised peripheral blood. These TCRs come from a woman younger than 30 who had recovered from COVID-19. The CDR3 runs from the conserved cysteine through the conserved F or W. D genes are given only for firm matches. Clone size is not always given. Where it is, it says once, few, many or a class for expanded clones.

V,D,size,CDR3
TRBV6-1,-,-,CASSELKGLRTSTDTQYF
TRBV11-3,-,once,CASSLEQGLHGELFF
TRBV6-1,TRBD1,-,CASSEQGENTEAFF
TRBV25-1,TRBD1,-,CASSAHPTGGKGNQPQHF
TRBV20-1,-,-,CSASTQSTDTQYF
TRBV6-2/TRBV6-3,TRBD2,-,CASSYGASGYNEQFF
TRBV5-1,TRBD1,-,CASSLGGTGVWNEQFF
TRBV19,-,-,CASSILAGNEQYF
TRBV2,TRBD1,few,CASRITGGNYGYTF
TRBV4-2,TRBD2,-,CASSPRTSGRAAEFF
TRBV11-1,-,-,CASSLGRLSTDTQYF
TRBV25-1,TRBD1,-,CASSEQHGDRGHKEQFF
TRBV5-1,-,-,CASSLGPEADTQYF
TRBV11-2,-,few,CASSLGRGRLTSTDTQYF
TRBV5-4,TRBD2,-,CASSGTNYNEQFF
TRBV6-5,-,-,CASSYRTGAYEQYF
TRBV5-1,-,-,CASSPDRHNEQFF
TRBV2,TRBD1,-,CASLIWDRGGEQYF
TRBV9,-,-,CASSASTGELRRNGYTF
TRBV6-5,-,-,CASSYSPGGRGNTIYF
TRBV6-6,TRBD2,-,CASSYAGTSGYNEQFF
TRBV3-1/TRBV3-2,-,-,CASSQENYQYNSPLHF
TRBV6-1,TRBD2,-,CASSGVGGYEQYF
TRBV19,TRBD2,-,CASGFGTNNEQFF
TRBV6-1,-,-,CASSEQGYGYTF